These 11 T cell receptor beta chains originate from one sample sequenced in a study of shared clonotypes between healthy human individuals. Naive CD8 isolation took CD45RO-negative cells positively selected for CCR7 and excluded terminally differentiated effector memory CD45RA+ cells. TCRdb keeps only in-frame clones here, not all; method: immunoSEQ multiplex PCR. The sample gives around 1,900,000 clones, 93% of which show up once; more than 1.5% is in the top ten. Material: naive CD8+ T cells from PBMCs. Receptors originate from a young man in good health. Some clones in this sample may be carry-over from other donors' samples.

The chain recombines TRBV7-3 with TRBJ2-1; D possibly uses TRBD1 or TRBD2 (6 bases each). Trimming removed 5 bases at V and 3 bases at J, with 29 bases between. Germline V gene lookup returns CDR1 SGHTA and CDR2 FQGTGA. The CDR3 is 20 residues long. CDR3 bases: TGTGCCAGCAGCCCCTTTCCTGGACAGTGGACTACCTCGGGCTACAATGAGCAGTTCTTC. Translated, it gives CASSPFPGQWTTSGYNEQFF.

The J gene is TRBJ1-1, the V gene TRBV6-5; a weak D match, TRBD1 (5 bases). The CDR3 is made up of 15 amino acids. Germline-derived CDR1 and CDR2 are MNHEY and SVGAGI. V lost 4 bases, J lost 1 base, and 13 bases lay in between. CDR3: CASSSFTGQNTEAFF. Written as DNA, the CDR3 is TGTGCCAGCAGTTCGTTTACAGGCCAGAACACTGAAGCTTTCTTT.

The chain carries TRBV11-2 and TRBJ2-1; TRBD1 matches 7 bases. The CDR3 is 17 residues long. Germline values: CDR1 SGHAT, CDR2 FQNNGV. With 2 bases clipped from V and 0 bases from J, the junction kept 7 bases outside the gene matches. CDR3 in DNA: TGTGCCAGCAGCTTAAGTAGGGGGCCGAGCTCCTACAATGAGCAGTTCTTC. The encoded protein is CASSLSRGPSSYNEQFF.

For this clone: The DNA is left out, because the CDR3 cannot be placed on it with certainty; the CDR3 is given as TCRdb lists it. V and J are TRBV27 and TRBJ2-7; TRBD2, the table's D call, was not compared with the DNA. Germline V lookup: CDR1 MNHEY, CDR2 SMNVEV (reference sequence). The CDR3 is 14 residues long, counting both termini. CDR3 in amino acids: CASSTRWGIFVQYF.

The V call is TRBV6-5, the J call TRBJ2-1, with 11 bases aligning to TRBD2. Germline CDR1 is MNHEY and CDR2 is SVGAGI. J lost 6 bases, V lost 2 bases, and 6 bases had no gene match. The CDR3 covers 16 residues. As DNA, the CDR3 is TGTGCCAGCAGTTACGAGCTAGCGGGAGGCGGCAATGAGCAGTTCTTC. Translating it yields CASSYELAGGGNEQFF.

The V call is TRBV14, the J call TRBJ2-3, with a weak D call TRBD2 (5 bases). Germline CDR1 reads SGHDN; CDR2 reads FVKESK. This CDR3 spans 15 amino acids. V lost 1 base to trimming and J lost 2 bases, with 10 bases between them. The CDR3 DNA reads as TGTGCCAGCAGCCAAGGGGCGCTAGCCACAGATACGCAGTATTTT. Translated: CASSQGALATDTQYF.

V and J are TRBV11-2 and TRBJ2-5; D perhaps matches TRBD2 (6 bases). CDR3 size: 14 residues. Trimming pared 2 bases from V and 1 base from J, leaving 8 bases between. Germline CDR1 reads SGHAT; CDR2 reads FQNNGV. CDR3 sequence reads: CASSLFGGQETQYF. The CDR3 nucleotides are TGTGCCAGCAGCTTATTCGGGGGCCAAGAGACCCAGTACTTC.

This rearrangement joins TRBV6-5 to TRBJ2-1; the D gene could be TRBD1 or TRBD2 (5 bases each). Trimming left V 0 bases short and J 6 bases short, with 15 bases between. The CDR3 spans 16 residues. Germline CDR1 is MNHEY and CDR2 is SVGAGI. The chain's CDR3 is CASSYSGSLGVNEQFF. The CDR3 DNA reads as TGTGCCAGCAGTTACTCGGGCTCACTGGGGGTCAATGAGCAGTTCTTC.

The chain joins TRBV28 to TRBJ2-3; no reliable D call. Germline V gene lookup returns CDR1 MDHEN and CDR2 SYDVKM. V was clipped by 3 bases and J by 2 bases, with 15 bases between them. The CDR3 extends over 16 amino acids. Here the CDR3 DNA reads TGTGCCAGCAGTTTTGCGGAGACAAGGGACACAGATACGCAGTATTTT. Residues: CASSFAETRDTDTQYF. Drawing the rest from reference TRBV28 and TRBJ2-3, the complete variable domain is DVKVTQSSRYLVKRTGEKVFLECVQDMDHENMFWYRQDPGLGLRLIYFSYDVKMKEKGDIPEGYSVSREKKERFSLILESASTNQTSMYLCASSFAETRDTDTQYFGPGTRLTVL.

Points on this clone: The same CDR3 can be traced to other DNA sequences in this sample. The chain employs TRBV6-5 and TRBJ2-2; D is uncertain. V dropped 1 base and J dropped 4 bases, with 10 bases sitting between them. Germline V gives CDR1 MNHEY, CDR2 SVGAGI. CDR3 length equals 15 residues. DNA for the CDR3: TGTGCCAGCAGTTACTTCCCGGCTGGCACCGGGGAGCTGTTTTTT. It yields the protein CASSYFPAGTGELFF.

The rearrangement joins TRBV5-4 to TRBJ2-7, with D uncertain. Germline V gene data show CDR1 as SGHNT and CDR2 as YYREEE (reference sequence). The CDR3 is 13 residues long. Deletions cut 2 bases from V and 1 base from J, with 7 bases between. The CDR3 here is CASSLDESYEQYF. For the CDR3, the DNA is TGTGCCAGCAGCTTAGACGAGTCCTACGAGCAGTACTTC.